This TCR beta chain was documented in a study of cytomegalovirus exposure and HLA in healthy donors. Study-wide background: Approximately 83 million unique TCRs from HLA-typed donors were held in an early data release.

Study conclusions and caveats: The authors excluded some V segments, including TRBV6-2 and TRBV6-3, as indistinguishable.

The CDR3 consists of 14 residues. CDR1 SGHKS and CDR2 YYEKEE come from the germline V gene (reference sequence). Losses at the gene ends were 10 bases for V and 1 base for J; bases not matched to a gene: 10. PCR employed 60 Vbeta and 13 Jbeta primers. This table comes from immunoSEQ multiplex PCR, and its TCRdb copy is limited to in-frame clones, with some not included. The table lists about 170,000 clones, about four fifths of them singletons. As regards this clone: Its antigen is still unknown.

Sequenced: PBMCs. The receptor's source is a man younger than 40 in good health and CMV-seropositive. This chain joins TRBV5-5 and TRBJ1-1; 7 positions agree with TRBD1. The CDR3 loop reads CAGTANLRNTEAFF. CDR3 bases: TGTGCCGGGACAGCGAATCTCCGGAACACTGAAGCTTTCTTT.